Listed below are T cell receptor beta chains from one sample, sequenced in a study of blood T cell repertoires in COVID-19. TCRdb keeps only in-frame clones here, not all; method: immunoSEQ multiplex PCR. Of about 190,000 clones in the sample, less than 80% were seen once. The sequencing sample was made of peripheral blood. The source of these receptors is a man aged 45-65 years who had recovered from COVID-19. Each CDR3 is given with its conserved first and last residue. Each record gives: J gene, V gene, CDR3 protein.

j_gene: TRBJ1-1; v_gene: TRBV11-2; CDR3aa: CASRERDRYTEAFF
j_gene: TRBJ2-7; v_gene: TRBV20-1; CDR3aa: CSASSASGSGTRPYEQYF
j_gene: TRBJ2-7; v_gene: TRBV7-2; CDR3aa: CASSLGGTNEQYF
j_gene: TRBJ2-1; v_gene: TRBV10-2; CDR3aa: CASSVGLDNEQFF
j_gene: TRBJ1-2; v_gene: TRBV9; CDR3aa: CASSGHRASSYGYTF
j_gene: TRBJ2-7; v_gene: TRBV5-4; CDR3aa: CASSLAASSYEQYF
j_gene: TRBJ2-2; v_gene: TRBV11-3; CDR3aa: CASSLRAGQGEAGELFF
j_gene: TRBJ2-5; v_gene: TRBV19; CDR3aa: CASKAGGPGETQYF
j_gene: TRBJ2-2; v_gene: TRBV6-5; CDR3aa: CASSWDLNTGELFF
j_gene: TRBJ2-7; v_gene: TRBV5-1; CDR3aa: CASSLVDRDHEQYF
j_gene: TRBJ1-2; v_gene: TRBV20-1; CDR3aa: CSASPGGNYGYTF
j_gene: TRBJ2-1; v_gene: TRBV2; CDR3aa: CASLAGSNYNEQFF
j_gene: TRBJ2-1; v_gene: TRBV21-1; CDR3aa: CASSKGLAGVSYNEQFF
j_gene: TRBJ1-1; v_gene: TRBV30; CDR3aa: CAWSVRFGGAGTEAFF
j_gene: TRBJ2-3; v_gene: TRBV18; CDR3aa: CASSPRQGTDTQYF
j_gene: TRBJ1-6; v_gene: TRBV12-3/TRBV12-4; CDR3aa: CASSPDRGRLHF
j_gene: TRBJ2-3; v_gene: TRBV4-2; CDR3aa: CASSPGTSGDTQYF
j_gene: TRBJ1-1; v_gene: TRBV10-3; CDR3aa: CAISGQGAVDTEAFF
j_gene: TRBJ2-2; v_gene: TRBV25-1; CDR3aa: CASDGQNTGELFF
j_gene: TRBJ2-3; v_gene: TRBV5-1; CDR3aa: CASSLGTSGSRVDTQYF
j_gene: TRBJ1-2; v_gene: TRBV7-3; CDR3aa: CASSQGGQPYGYTF
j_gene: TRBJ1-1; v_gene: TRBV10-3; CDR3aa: CAIRTGTGETEAFF
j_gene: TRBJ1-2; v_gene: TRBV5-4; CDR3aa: CASTKRDREDGYTF
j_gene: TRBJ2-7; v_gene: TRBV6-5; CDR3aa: CASSYSFQGRRQYF
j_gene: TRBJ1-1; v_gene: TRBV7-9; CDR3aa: CASSSPTGSEEAFF
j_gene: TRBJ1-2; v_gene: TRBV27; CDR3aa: CASLRTPGVRGRGYYGYTF
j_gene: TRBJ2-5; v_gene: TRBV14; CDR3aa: CASSPGTGWFGETQYF
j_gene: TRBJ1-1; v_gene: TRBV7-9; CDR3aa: CASSFGGIETEAFF
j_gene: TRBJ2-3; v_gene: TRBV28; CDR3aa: CASSLYSGLTDTQYF
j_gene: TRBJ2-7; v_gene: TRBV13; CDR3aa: CASSSATNNEQYF
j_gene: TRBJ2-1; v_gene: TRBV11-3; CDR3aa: CASSLTRAANEQFF
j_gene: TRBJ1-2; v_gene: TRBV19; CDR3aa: CASSKLEDRSGSYTF
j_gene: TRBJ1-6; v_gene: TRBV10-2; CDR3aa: CASTGTGLGNSPLHF
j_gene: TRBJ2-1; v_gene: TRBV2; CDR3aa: CASSRQGLNEQFF
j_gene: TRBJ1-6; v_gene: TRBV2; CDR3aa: CASSERDSGTYNSPLHF
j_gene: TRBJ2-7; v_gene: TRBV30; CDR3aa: CAWSAPGGQGYEQYF
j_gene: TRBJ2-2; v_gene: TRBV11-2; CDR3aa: CASSLELDRANTGELFF
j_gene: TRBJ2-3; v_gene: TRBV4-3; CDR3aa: CASSQDAVGEDTQYF
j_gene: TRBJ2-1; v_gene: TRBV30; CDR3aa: CASGRLYEQFF
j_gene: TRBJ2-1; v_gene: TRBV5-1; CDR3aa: CASSLATSENEQFF
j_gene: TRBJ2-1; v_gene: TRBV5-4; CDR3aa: CASSLQAGGNEQFF
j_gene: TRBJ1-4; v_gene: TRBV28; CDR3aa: CASSLQGGNEKLFF
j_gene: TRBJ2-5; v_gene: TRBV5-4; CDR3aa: CASSLDPNQETQYF
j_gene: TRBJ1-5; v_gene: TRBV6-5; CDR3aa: CASRVTGGDQPQHF
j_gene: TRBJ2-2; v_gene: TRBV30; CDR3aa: CAWSVLTGRNTGELFF
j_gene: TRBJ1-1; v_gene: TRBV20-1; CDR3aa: CSASPPGGPGTEAFF
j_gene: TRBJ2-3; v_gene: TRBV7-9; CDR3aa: CASSTTGGIADTQYF
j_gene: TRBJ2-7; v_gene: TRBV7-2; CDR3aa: CASSYVVAGVEYEQYF
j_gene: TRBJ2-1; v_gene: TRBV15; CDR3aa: CATSREQREFDEQFF
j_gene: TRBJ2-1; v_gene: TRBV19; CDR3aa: CASNRGRAVDEQFF
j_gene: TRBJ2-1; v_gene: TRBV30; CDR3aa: CAWSRLVEQFF
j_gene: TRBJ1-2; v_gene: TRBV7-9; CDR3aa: CASSLAETAYGYTF
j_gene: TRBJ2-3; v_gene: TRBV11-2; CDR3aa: CASSLKLTSGFTDTQYF
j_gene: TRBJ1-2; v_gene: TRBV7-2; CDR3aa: CASSYGQRNYGYTF
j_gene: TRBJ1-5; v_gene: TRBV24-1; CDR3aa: CATSDYQASQPQHF